These 20 T cell receptor beta chains share one sample of origin, sequenced in a study of shared clonotypes between healthy human individuals. Measured with immunoSEQ multiplex PCR; TCRdb has only the in-frame clones, and not every one. The data hold around 330,000 clones, with around 72% observed a single time. The sequenced sample consisted of memory CD4+ T cells sorted from blood. Subset denoted: CD45RA-negative fraction. The receptors derive from a man in his thirties or forties in good health.

The rearrangement links TRBV6-6 to TRBJ2-3, with 9 bases aligning to TRBD2. Germline V lookup: CDR1 MNHNY, CDR2 SVGAGI (reference sequence). The junction had 8 bases not matched to a gene; V was cut back by 2 bases and J by 5 bases. The CDR3 contains 16 residues. This CDR3 is CASSYTPGLAVDTQYF. The CDR3 bases are TGTGCCAGCAGTTACACTCCGGGACTAGCTGTAGATACGCAGTATTTT.

The V call is TRBV7-2, the J call TRBJ2-2; 8 nucleotides line up with TRBD2. CDR3 length equals 17 residues. Trimming at V came to 5 bases and at J to 1 base, leaving 9 bases not matched to a gene. The germline CDR1 and CDR2 sequences are SGHTA and FQGNSA. CDR3 in DNA: TGTGCCAGCAGCACACGAGCGGGAGTCCTGAACACCGGGGAGCTGTTTTTT. This encodes CASSTRAGVLNTGELFF.

The chain employs TRBV7-9 and TRBJ2-7; D call uncertain. CDR3 size: 12 residues. The V and J ends lost 1 base and 12 bases respectively, with 13 bases between them. Per germline, CDR1 SEHNR and CDR2 FQNEAQ (reference sequence). The CDR3 coding sequence is TGTGCCAGCAGCTTAGATCGAAATGAACTGTACTTC. This codes for CASSLDRNELYF.

This clone was counted only a few times. The chain recombines TRBV2 with TRBJ1-5, with D perhaps TRBD1 (5 bases). Trimming removed 7 bases from V and 7 bases from J, with 17 bases in between. The germline V gene encodes CDR1 SNHLY and CDR2 FYNNEI. The CDR3 is 14 amino acids. The CDR3 nucleotides read TGTGCCAGCACTGCTTCAGGGTATCGGCAGCCCCAGCATTTT. It specifies CASTASGYRQPQHF.

The V gene is TRBV20-1, the J gene TRBJ1-2; D unclear. Germline V gene sequence: CDR1 DFQATT, CDR2 SNEGSKA (reference sequence). The V gene lost 1 base and the J gene lost 6 bases, with 6 bases spanning the gap. The CDR3 contains 11 residues. In DNA form, the CDR3 reads TGCAGTGCTAGAGCTCCGAATGGCTACACCTTC. It yields the protein CSARAPNGYTF.

The gene calls are TRBV5-4 and TRBJ2-3; D ambiguous. In germline, CDR1 is SGHNT, CDR2 YYREEE (reference sequence). CDR3 size: 15 residues. V dropped 3 bases and J dropped 3 bases, with 14 bases sitting between them. This chain's CDR3 is CASSSLNERTDTQYF. The CDR3 nucleotides are TGTGCCAGCAGCTCGTTGAACGAGAGAACAGATACGCAGTATTTT.

The chain links TRBV14 to TRBJ1-2; D perhaps matches TRBD1 (6 bases). This CDR3 region has 14 residues. In germline, CDR1 is SGHDN, CDR2 FVKESK. Trimming took 4 bases from V and 4 from J, leaving 13 bases between them. In nucleotides, the CDR3 is TGTGCCAGCAGCCCGCTAGGGGGTGGCTATGGCTACACCTTC. It encodes CASSPLGGGYGYTF.

This clone was observed a single time. The chain is built from TRBV28 and TRBJ2-6; D possibly corresponds to TRBD1 (6 bases). Germline V CDR1 and CDR2: MDHEN, SYDVKM. This CDR3 has 15 amino acids. V was clipped by 6 bases and J by 3 bases, with 12 bases between them. In DNA form, the CDR3 reads TGTGCCAGCAGCCCACAGGGCTTTGGGGCCAACGTCCTGACTTTC. This translates into CASSPQGFGANVLTF.

This chain links TRBV20-1 with TRBJ1-2; D unclear. Per germline, CDR1 DFQATT and CDR2 SNEGSKA (reference sequence). The CDR3 is 11 amino acids. V shed 7 bases and J shed 8 bases, with 14 bases lying between them. In DNA, the CDR3 is TGCAGTGGGGCGGTCCTCAAGGGCTACACCTTC. Translating it yields CSGAVLKGYTF.

The CDR3, as DNA: TGTGCCAGCAGCATAGGCAAGGGTGTATATGGCTACACCTTC. As protein: CASSIGKGVYGYTF. The V and J genes are TRBV6-5 and TRBJ1-2; D is unclear. There are 14 residues in the CDR3. Germline CDR1 MNHEY, CDR2 SVGAGI. V lost 6 bases, J lost 5 bases, and 16 bases lay in between.

The genes are TRBV2 and TRBJ2-7; 11 nucleotides align to TRBD1. Per germline, CDR1 SNHLY and CDR2 FYNNEI. CDR3 length: 14 residues. V trimming: 7 bases; J trimming: 6 bases; junction bases outside the gene matches: 8. In DNA form, the CDR3 reads TGTGCCAGCAAGAGGACAGGGGGCGAAGGCGAGCAGTACTTC. The encoded protein is CASKRTGGEGEQYF.

The chain employs TRBV4-3 and TRBJ1-1, with 9 bases matching TRBD1. Per the germline V gene, CDR1 is LGHNA and CDR2 is YSLEER. This CDR3 region has 14 residues. Germline trimming cut 4 bases from V and 5 bases from J; bases unmatched to any gene: 5. This CDR3 reads CASSRVTGGTEAFF. CDR3 nucleotides: TGCGCCAGCAGCCGAGTGACAGGGGGTACTGAAGCTTTCTTT.

To note about this clone: Different DNA sequences within this sample yield the same CDR3. The gene calls are TRBV9 and TRBJ2-3; 10 nucleotides line up with TRBD1. V shed 5 bases and J 3 bases; nucleotides not matched to a gene: 3. Germline CDR1 and CDR2: SGDLS and YYNGEE. The CDR3 is made up of 14 amino acids. The CDR3 here is CASRRGQGTDTQYF. The CDR3 DNA follows: TGTGCCAGCAGGAGGGGACAGGGGACAGATACGCAGTATTTT.

This chain uses TRBV18 with TRBJ1-2; 8 bases line up with TRBD1. The V segment lost 3 bases and the J segment 4 bases; nucleotides outside the gene matches: 1. Germline lookup yields CDR1 KGHSH and CDR2 LQKENI. The CDR3 spans 13 residues. The CDR3 loop is CASSPTGGYGYTF. CDR3 DNA sequence: TGTGCCAGCTCACCTACAGGGGGCTATGGCTACACCTTC.

This chain's CDR3 is CASSATGATYEQYF. As DNA, the CDR3 is TGTGCCAGCAGCGCGACCGGGGCAACCTACGAGCAGTACTTC. The chain joins TRBV11-3 to TRBJ2-7; D assignment may be TRBD1 or TRBD2 (5 bases each). Germline V CDR1 and CDR2: SGHNT, YENEEA. V lost 5 bases and J 2 bases, leaving 13 bases between the germline ends. The CDR3 has 14 residues.

This chain connects TRBV5-1 to TRBJ2-5; TRBD2 aligns across 7 bases. Germline V gives CDR1 SGHRS, CDR2 YFSETQ. V shed 1 base and J 5 bases; nucleotides not matched to a gene: 11. This CDR3 has 16 amino acids. The CDR3 DNA reads TGCGCCAGCAGCTTGATGGGGGAGGGCCTCGGGGAGACCCAGTACTTC. Translating it yields CASSLMGEGLGETQYF.

The chain combines TRBV5-1 with TRBJ2-7; D perhaps matches TRBD1 (5 bases). The CDR3 is made up of 14 amino acids. With 2 bases removed from V and 0 bases from J, the gap between germline ends came to 9 bases. Germline loops: CDR1 SGHRS, CDR2 YFSETQ. The DNA of the CDR3 is TGCGCCAGCAGCTTCGACAGTCCCTCCTACGAGCAGTACTTC. Translating gives CASSFDSPSYEQYF.

The V gene is TRBV6-1, the J gene TRBJ2-1, with 14 bases that match TRBD2. CDR3 size: 14 residues. With 10 bases clipped from V and 9 bases from J, the junction kept 8 bases outside the gene matches. Germline CDR1 reads MNHNS; CDR2 reads SASEGT. CDR3 sequence reads: CANGLAGGFSEQFF. The CDR3 nucleotides read TGTGCCAACGGACTAGCGGGAGGCTTTAGTGAGCAGTTCTTC.

The V call is TRBV6-1, the J call TRBJ2-7, with D possibly matching TRBD1 (6 bases). Trimming cost V 5 bases and J 4 bases, with 18 bases left between them. This CDR3 comprises 15 residues. CDR1 is MNHNS, CDR2 SASEGT, per germline. CDR3 bases: TGTGCCAGCAGTCCCCGTGACAGGCTGGCGTACGAGCAGTACTTC. This codes for CASSPRDRLAYEQYF.

This chain uses TRBV11-2 with TRBJ2-7, with D possibly being TRBD1 or TRBD2 (5 bases each). V was shortened by 0 bases and J by 2 bases, with 11 bases between the two germline ends. Germline lookup yields CDR1 SGHAT and CDR2 FQNNGV. The CDR3 extends over 15 amino acids. In nucleotides, the CDR3 is TGTGCCAGCAGCTTAGACCGGGACCCTGCCTACGAGCAGTACTTC. As protein: CASSLDRDPAYEQYF.